The 16 T cell receptor beta chains reported below all come from one sample, sequenced in a study of OX40 agonist ivuxolimab in advanced cancers. Repertoires were generated with immunoSEQ multiplex PCR, while TCRdb's copy carries only in-frame clones and drops some. Among tens of thousands of clones listed, less than 85% were seen once. The material sequenced was CD4+ or CD8+ T cells sorted from blood, taken in a trial of the OX40 agonist ivuxolimab. These TCRs come from an adult with an advanced solid tumor such as melanoma, head and neck, liver or kidney cancer.

This sequence joins TRBV29-1 and TRBJ2-1, with 15 bases matching TRBD2. The V segment lost 4 bases and the J segment 8 bases; nucleotides outside the gene matches: 3. The CDR3 covers 14 residues. In germline, CDR1 is SQVTM, CDR2 ANQGSEA. The CDR3 here is CSVGTSGRVDEQFF. The CDR3 DNA sequence: TGCAGCGTTGGGACTAGCGGGAGGGTTGATGAGCAGTTCTTC.

This clone has only one observation. J is TRBJ2-2 and V is TRBV7-3, with D maybe TRBD2 (6 bases). Germline V gene sequence: CDR1 SGHTA, CDR2 FQGTGA. This CDR3 is 15 amino acids long. V was clipped by 0 bases and J by 3 bases, with 8 bases between them. The CDR3 spells CASSLTGGDTGELFF. The CDR3 DNA sequence: TGTGCCAGCAGCTTAACGGGGGGAGACACCGGGGAGCTGTTTTTT. Full variable domain (remainder filled in from reference TRBV7-3 and TRBJ2-2): GAGVSQTPSNKVTEKGKYVELRCDPISGHTALYWYRQSLGQGPEFLIYFQGTGAADDSGLPNDRFFAVRPEGSVSTLKIQRTERGDSAVYLCASSLTGGDTGELFFGEGSRLTVL.

The CDR3 region is CASSTRTGNAMNTEAFF. CDR3 DNA: TGTGCCAGTAGTACAAGGACAGGAAACGCCATGAACACTGAAGCTTTCTTT. The chain is built from TRBV19 and TRBJ1-1, with 7 bases identical to TRBD1. The trim removed 4 bases at V and 0 bases at J, leaving 11 bases unmatched. CDR3 length: 17 residues. CDR1 and CDR2 from the germline V gene are LNHDA and SQIVND (reference sequence).

CDR3 residues: CASSLVGGSRSEQFF. CDR3 bases: TGTGCCAGCAGCTTAGTGGGCGGTAGCAGGTCGGAGCAGTTCTTC. The V call is TRBV11-1, the J call TRBJ2-1; unclear D gene. The CDR3 totals 15 residues. Per the germline V gene, CDR1 is SGHAT and CDR2 is FQDESV (reference sequence). V lost 1 base and J 10 bases, leaving 17 bases between the germline ends.

This rearrangement joins TRBV29-1 to TRBJ2-2, with a possible D match to TRBD1 (5 bases). CDR3 length: 14 residues. V was shortened by 4 bases and J by 6 bases, with 15 bases between the two germline ends. Germline values: CDR1 SQVTM, CDR2 ANQGSEA. The CDR3 region is CSVAEQADAGELFF. CDR3 nucleotides: TGCAGCGTTGCAGAACAGGCAGATGCCGGGGAGCTGTTTTTT.

This clone was recorded a few times. V gene TRBV7-9 combines with J gene TRBJ2-3, with D perhaps matching TRBD1 or TRBD2 (5 bases each). Trimming pared 5 bases from V and 2 bases from J, leaving 14 bases between. Per germline, CDR1 SEHNR and CDR2 FQNEAQ (reference sequence). The CDR3 extends over 15 amino acids. This CDR3 reads CASSEKVGPTDTQYF. As DNA, the CDR3 is TGTGCCAGCAGCGAGAAAGTGGGACCCACAGATACGCAGTATTTT.

A single count supports this clone. The rearrangement uses TRBV29-1 and TRBJ2-3; 9 bases are a match to TRBD1. The germline V gene has CDR1 SQVTM and CDR2 ANQGSEA. V gave up 6 bases and J gave up 3 bases; unmatched junction bases: 7. This CDR3 is built from 14 residues. The CDR3 DNA is TGCAGCGTATCCGGGACAGGGATAACAGATACGCAGTATTTT. It specifies CSVSGTGITDTQYF.

The chain joins TRBV29-1 to TRBJ1-3; no firm D call. V lost 4 bases and J 1 base, leaving 2 bases between the germline ends. The CDR3 consists of 11 residues. Per the germline V gene, CDR1 is SQVTM and CDR2 is ANQGSEA. CDR3 in DNA: TGCAGCGTTGGATCTGGAAACACCATATATTTT. Translation gives CSVGSGNTIYF. Using reference TRBV29-1 and TRBJ1-3 for the parts outside the CDR3, the full variable domain is SAVISQKPSRDICQRGTSLTIQCQVDSQVTMMFWYRQQPGQSLTLIATANQGSEATYESGFVIDKFPISRPNLTFSTLTVSNMSPEDSSIYLCSVGSGNTIYFGEGSWLTVV.

The rearrangement joins TRBV28 to TRBJ1-3, with a possible D match to TRBD1 (5 bases). The germline gives CDR1 MDHEN, CDR2 SYDVKM. Trimming removed 5 bases from V and 5 bases from J, with 13 bases in between. The CDR3 runs 14 residues. CDR3 nucleotides: TGTGCCAGCAGTCCGGGACGGCTGAGAAACACCATATATTTT. Translation gives CASSPGRLRNTIYF. The full variable domain, in which reference TRBV28 and TRBJ1-3 provide the parts outside the CDR3, is DVKVTQSSRYLVKRTGEKVFLECVQDMDHENMFWYRQDPGLGLRLIYFSYDVKMKEKGDIPEGYSVSREKKERFSLILESASTNQTSMYLCASSPGRLRNTIYFGEGSWLTVV.

The genes are TRBV19 and TRBJ2-7, with a tentative D call TRBD1 (6 bases). The CDR3 sequence is 12 residues long. Germline V gene sequence: CDR1 LNHDA, CDR2 SQIVND (reference sequence). V lost 5 bases and J 11 bases, leaving 16 bases between the germline ends. This chain's CDR3 is CASSEGNQGKYF. For the CDR3, the DNA is TGTGCCAGTAGTGAAGGGAACCAGGGGAAGTACTTC.

The chain carries TRBV5-1 and TRBJ2-1; 7 bases align to TRBD1. This CDR3 has 18 amino acids. Looked up from germline, CDR1 is SGHRS and CDR2 is YFSETQ. Losses at the gene ends were 1 base for V and 2 bases for J; bases not matched to a gene: 12. CDR3 sequence (DNA): TGCGCCAGCAGCTTGACAGGGGACCCCCGTTCGCCCTACAATGAGCAGTTCTTC. This gives the protein CASSLTGDPRSPYNEQFF.

This chain uses TRBV30 with TRBJ2-5; D is possibly TRBD2 (5 bases). V dropped 4 bases and J dropped 5 bases, with 14 bases sitting between them. The CDR3 runs to 13 residues. In germline, CDR1 is GTSNPN, CDR2 SVGIG (reference sequence). The CDR3 DNA follows: TGTGCCTGGACAGGCAGGTCGGGGGAGACCCAGTACTTC. Translated: CAWTGRSGETQYF.

In this sample, this clone turned up a few times. The J gene is TRBJ2-3, the V gene TRBV30; TRBD2 agrees at 7 bases. Germline assignment: CDR1 GTSNPN and CDR2 SVGIG (reference sequence). CDR3 size: 15 residues. V lost 0 bases, J lost 5 bases, and 8 bases stayed unmatched. This chain's CDR3 is CAWSVRPGGGDTQYF. DNA for the CDR3: TGTGCCTGGAGTGTACGTCCGGGAGGTGGAGATACGCAGTATTTT.

The chain employs TRBV2 and TRBJ2-3; D might be TRBD1 (6 bases). V was pared by 6 bases and J by 1 base, with 11 bases between. The length of the CDR3 is 14 residues. Germline loops: CDR1 SNHLY, CDR2 FYNNEI. CDR3 region: CASRSDSRTDTQYF. The CDR3 nucleotides read TGTGCCAGCAGATCGGACAGTCGCACAGATACGCAGTATTTT.

The rearrangement uses TRBV6-6 and TRBJ1-2; possible D gene TRBD1, 6 bases. The length of the CDR3 is 12 residues. Trimming pared 6 bases from V and 7 bases from J, leaving 12 bases between. Germline V gives CDR1 MNHNY, CDR2 SVGAGI (reference sequence). The CDR3: CASSLGTSGYTF. In DNA, the CDR3 is TGTGCCAGCAGCCTGGGGACATCTGGCTACACCTTC.

This chain uses TRBV6-5 with TRBJ1-5, with D possibly matching TRBD1 (5 bases). The CDR3 totals 13 residues. The V end was cut by 7 bases, the J end by 7 bases, with 14 bases between. Germline CDR1 MNHEY, CDR2 SVGAGI. DNA of the CDR3: TGTGCCAGCACCGAGGGGTTCGGACAGCCCCAGCATTTT. The encoded protein is CASTEGFGQPQHF.